This TCR beta chain was captured by sequencing in a study of early T cells in non-severe SARS-CoV-2 infection. Study as a whole: Sequencing was performed on bulk RNA from unsorted whole blood, leaving chains unpaired.

The library protocol tagged individual cDNA molecules with unique molecular identifiers. MiXCR, run by TCRdb on the 5' RACE reads, gives a single entry per CDR3 protein. Among 25,000 to 35,000 distinct CDR3 sequences listed, around 7% were seen once. The table lists this clonotype with a few counts. The antigen is not known. Study observations and caveats: Reliance on VDJdb matching favored anti-spike CD8 responses; private and CD4 specificities were missed.

The specimen was whole blood. This receptor was obtained from an adult who was a healthcare worker with PCR-confirmed SARS-CoV-2 infection or an uninfected control (not recorded which).

CDR3 sequence: CASSFRGPGGAFF. In DNA form, the CDR3 reads TGTGCCAGCAGTTTCCGGGGCCCCGGGGGAGCTTTCTTT. The rearrangement joins TRBV28 to TRBJ1-1; weak D call: TRBD1 (5 bases). CDR1 is MDHEN and CDR2 is SYDVKM in the germline V gene. This CDR3 region has 13 residues. Trimming stripped 3 bases from V and 10 bases from J, with 15 bases between.